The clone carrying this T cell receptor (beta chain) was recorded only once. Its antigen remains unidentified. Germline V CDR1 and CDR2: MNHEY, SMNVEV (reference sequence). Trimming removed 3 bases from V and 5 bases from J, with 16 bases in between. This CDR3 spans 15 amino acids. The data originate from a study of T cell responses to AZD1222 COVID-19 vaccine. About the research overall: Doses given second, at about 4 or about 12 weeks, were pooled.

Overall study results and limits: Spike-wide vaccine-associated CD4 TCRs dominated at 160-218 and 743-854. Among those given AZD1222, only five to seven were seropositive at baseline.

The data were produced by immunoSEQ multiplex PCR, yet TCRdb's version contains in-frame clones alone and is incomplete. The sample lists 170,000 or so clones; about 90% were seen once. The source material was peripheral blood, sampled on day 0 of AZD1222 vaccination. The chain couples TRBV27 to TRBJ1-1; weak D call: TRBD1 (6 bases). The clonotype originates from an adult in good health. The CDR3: CASSFVSGGRTEAFF. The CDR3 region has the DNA TGTGCCAGCAGTTTTGTTTCGGGGGGGCGGACTGAAGCTTTCTTT.